These 26 T cell receptor beta chains were sequenced from one sample in a study of blood T cell repertoires in COVID-19. TCRdb's table, derived via immunoSEQ multiplex PCR, lists solely in-frame clones and lacks some. Of around 250,000 clones listed, 75% to 90% were seen once; the top ten hold 1.9%. The sequencing sample was made of PBMCs or T cells enriched from blood (not recorded which). These receptors were taken from a woman in her 50s who had recovered from COVID-19.

The V call is TRBV7-8, the J call TRBJ2-5; TRBD1 aligns across 7 bases. The CDR3 is 16 amino acids. Germline assignment: CDR1 SGHVS and CDR2 FQNEAQ. J gave up 1 base and V 5 bases, and 10 bases lay outside the gene matches. The CDR3, as DNA: TGTGCCAGCAGCCCAGGAAACAGGGGATCCCAAGAGACCCAGTACTTC. Its protein is CASSPGNRGSQETQYF. The full variable domain, its missing parts supplied by reference TRBV7-8 and TRBJ2-5, is GAGVSQSPRYKVAKRGQDVALRCDPISGHVSLFWYQQALGQGPEFLTYFQNEAQLDKSGLPSDRFFAERPEGSVSTLKIQRTQQEDSAVYLCASSPGNRGSQETQYFGPGTRLLVL.

The genes are TRBV5-1 and TRBJ2-7; 13 bases agree with TRBD2. This CDR3 is 16 amino acids long. The J segment lost 3 bases and the V segment lost 0 bases, leaving 3 bases of the junction unmatched. CDR1 and CDR2 from the germline V gene are SGHRS and YFSETQ. The CDR3 DNA follows: TGCGCCAGCAGCTTGGAGGGACTAGCGGGGCTCTACGAGCAGTACTTC. Protein product: CASSLEGLAGLYEQYF.

V usage is TRBV10-2 and J usage is TRBJ1-6; 8 nucleotides match TRBD1. This CDR3 contains 16 residues. Germline V gene lookup returns CDR1 WSHSY and CDR2 SAAADI. The V gene end was trimmed by 6 bases and the J gene end by 7 bases; junction bases not matched to a gene: 11. The CDR3 nucleotides read TGCGCCAGCAGGGAGGACAGGGCTGAGGGGAATTCACCCCTCCACTTT. It codes for CASREDRAEGNSPLHF.

The chain couples TRBV5-8 to TRBJ1-2; the match to TRBD1 covers 11 bases. With V trimmed by 3 bases and J by 6 bases, 10 bases remained unmatched. This CDR3 is built from 16 residues. Germline V lookup: CDR1 SGHTS, CDR2 YDEGEE. The CDR3 region is CASSSSRTGGEDGYTF. The CDR3 DNA reads TGTGCCAGCAGCTCTTCTAGGACAGGGGGCGAGGATGGCTACACCTTC.

This clone was counted once. The chain has TRBV9 and TRBJ1-3; TRBD1 matches at 10 bases. V was clipped by 5 bases and J by 4 bases; unmatched bases: 6. Germline-derived CDR1 and CDR2 are SGDLS and YYNGEE. The CDR3 sequence is 15 residues long. The CDR3 is CASREGQGYGNTIYF. The CDR3 nucleotides are TGTGCCAGCAGAGAGGGACAGGGGTACGGAAACACCATATATTTT.

The V and J genes are TRBV28 and TRBJ1-3; perhaps TRBD1 as D (6 bases). The CDR3 consists of 15 residues. Germline loops: CDR1 MDHEN, CDR2 SYDVKM. Between the trimmed V and J ends, which lost 6 bases and 4 bases, there was a span of 16 bases. The CDR3 sequence: CASSPWGDRGNTIYF. For the CDR3, the DNA is TGTGCCAGCAGCCCATGGGGTGACAGGGGAAACACCATATATTTT. Supplemented by reference TRBV28 and TRBJ1-3, the full variable domain reads DVKVTQSSRYLVKRTGEKVFLECVQDMDHENMFWYRQDPGLGLRLIYFSYDVKMKEKGDIPEGYSVSREKKERFSLILESASTNQTSMYLCASSPWGDRGNTIYFGEGSWLTVV.

The chain couples TRBV27 to TRBJ2-3; TRBD2 matches 12 bases. J was trimmed by 2 bases and V by 0 bases; bases with no gene match: 3. CDR1 is MNHEY, CDR2 SMNVEV, per germline (reference sequence). This CDR3 spans 17 amino acids. The CDR3 region is CASSLSGLAGPTDTQYF. The DNA for the CDR3 is TGTGCCAGCAGTTTATCCGGACTAGCGGGACCCACAGATACGCAGTATTTT.

The CDR3 DNA reads TGCAGTGCTAGTGTCCCGGCGGGATTCTACGAGCAGTACTTC. It codes for CSASVPAGFYEQYF. This rearrangement joins TRBV20-1 to TRBJ2-7; the D gene is possibly TRBD2 (6 bases). V was trimmed by 3 bases and J by 3 bases, leaving 15 bases between them. Germline values: CDR1 DFQATT, CDR2 SNEGSKA (reference sequence). The CDR3 sequence is 14 residues long.

The rearrangement links TRBV2 to TRBJ2-7, with 11 bases matching TRBD2. In germline, CDR1 is SNHLY, CDR2 FYNNEI. Germline trimming cut 6 bases from V and 7 bases from J; bases unmatched to any gene: 11. CDR3 length: 15 amino acids. CDR3: CASSPEGLAGTEQYF. The CDR3 bases are TGTGCCAGCAGCCCCGAAGGACTAGCGGGTACTGAGCAGTACTTC.

The chain carries TRBV24-1 and TRBJ1-4; 7 nucleotides agree with TRBD1. CDR3 length: 15 amino acids. Germline CDR1 KGHDR, CDR2 SFDVKD. Trimming cost V 5 bases and J 7 bases; bases outside gene matches: 9. The CDR3 region has the DNA TGTGCCACCAGTGGAACCTCAGGGGGTGGTGAAAAACTGTTTTTT. Protein product: CATSGTSGGGEKLFF.

The chain employs TRBV11-1 and TRBJ1-5; tentative D call: TRBD1 (6 bases). From germline, CDR1 is SGHAT and CDR2 FQDESV (reference sequence). The CDR3 has 13 residues. Trimming cost V 5 bases and J 5 bases, with 10 bases left between them. This chain's CDR3 is CASSRDTDQPQHF. The CDR3 DNA reads as TGTGCCAGCAGCCGGGACACAGATCAGCCCCAGCATTTT.

The V call is TRBV24-1, the J call TRBJ2-1; 8 bases line up with TRBD2. Per germline, CDR1 KGHDR and CDR2 SFDVKD. With 5 bases clipped from V and 6 bases from J, the junction kept 8 bases outside the gene matches. The CDR3 loop spans 15 amino acids. The CDR3 is CATSGNGRVLNEQFF. The CDR3 nucleotides are TGTGCCACCAGTGGAAACGGGAGGGTCCTCAATGAGCAGTTCTTC.

This sequence joins TRBV27 and TRBJ2-7; 7 bases are shared with TRBD1. Germline V lookup: CDR1 MNHEY, CDR2 SMNVEV (reference sequence). Trimming at V came to 5 bases and at J to 7 bases, leaving 11 bases not matched to a gene. The CDR3 has 14 amino acids. CDR3 loop: CASSRARSGGEQYF. The DNA of the CDR3 is TGTGCCAGCAGTAGAGCACGGTCAGGGGGAGAGCAGTACTTC.

V gene TRBV5-4 combines with J gene TRBJ2-4, with 15 bases fitting TRBD2. J lost 8 bases, V lost 4 bases, and 4 bases had no gene match. In germline, CDR1 is SGHNT, CDR2 YYREEE (reference sequence). The CDR3 runs 15 residues. CDR3 protein: CASSTGLAGGDIQYF. The DNA for the CDR3 is TGTGCCAGCAGCACGGGACTAGCGGGAGGCGACATTCAGTACTTC.

The chain links TRBV28 to TRBJ2-7; the D gene is possibly TRBD1 (5 bases). The CDR3 totals 14 residues. CDR1 is MDHEN, CDR2 SYDVKM, per germline. Between the trimmed V and J ends, which lost 0 bases and 3 bases, there was a span of 9 bases. DNA for the CDR3: TGTGCCAGCAGTTTATGGAGCAGGGACTACGAGCAGTACTTC. Its protein product is CASSLWSRDYEQYF.

This rearrangement joins TRBV28 to TRBJ1-6; 7 bases fit TRBD1. Germline lookup yields CDR1 MDHEN and CDR2 SYDVKM. Trimming at V came to 3 bases and at J to 7 bases, leaving 6 bases not matched to a gene. The CDR3 is 15 amino acids. This CDR3 is CASSLGTARNSPLHF. As DNA, the CDR3 is TGTGCCAGCAGTTTGGGGACAGCTAGAAATTCACCCCTCCACTTT.

The chain employs TRBV10-3 and TRBJ2-2; 12 bases map to TRBD1. CDR3 length: 16 amino acids. V trimming: 5 bases; J trimming: 3 bases; junction bases outside the gene matches: 4. Germline V gives CDR1 ENHRY, CDR2 SYGVKD. This CDR3 reads CAISPGTGGYTGELFF. In nucleotides, the CDR3 is TGTGCCATCAGTCCCGGGACAGGGGGCTACACCGGGGAGCTGTTTTTT.

J is TRBJ1-5 and V is TRBV28; D gene ambiguous. There are 13 residues in the CDR3. In germline, CDR1 is MDHEN, CDR2 SYDVKM. Trimming pared 6 bases from V and 4 bases from J, leaving 10 bases between. CDR3 amino acids: CASSRQLNQPQHF. The CDR3 DNA reads as TGTGCCAGCAGCAGACAATTGAATCAGCCCCAGCATTTT.

This chain uses TRBV7-8 with TRBJ2-1; no reliable D call. With 2 bases removed from V and 0 bases from J, the gap between germline ends came to 14 bases. The CDR3 is made up of 17 amino acids. Germline V CDR1 and CDR2: SGHVS, FQNEAQ. The CDR3 loop is CASSLLAGFSSYNEQFF. The DNA of the CDR3 is TGTGCCAGCAGCTTATTAGCCGGGTTTAGCTCCTACAATGAGCAGTTCTTC.

The V gene is TRBV5-1, the J gene TRBJ2-1; TRBD1 aligns across 8 bases. Trimming took 2 bases from V and 0 from J; bases not matched to a gene: 1. Germline-derived CDR1 and CDR2 are SGHRS and YFSETQ. The CDR3 covers 15 residues. CDR3 sequence: CASSLQGGSYNEQFF. CDR3 sequence (DNA): TGCGCCAGCAGCTTACAGGGGGGCTCCTACAATGAGCAGTTCTTC. Combining the CDR3 with reference TRBV5-1 and TRBJ2-1 gives the whole variable domain KAGVTQTPRYLIKTRGQQVTLSCSPISGHRSVSWYQQTPGQGLQFLFEYFSETQRNKGNFPGRFSGRQFSNSRSEMNVSTLELGDSALYLCASSLQGGSYNEQFFGPGTRLTVL.

The chain employs TRBV6-1 and TRBJ1-5, with D unresolved. The V and J ends lost 1 base and 7 bases respectively, with 11 bases between them. The CDR3 runs to 14 residues. CDR1 MNHNS and CDR2 SASEGT come from the germline V gene. CDR3 nucleotides: TGTGCCAGCAGTGAAGTTCCAGTGTACCAGCCCCAGCATTTT. Its translation: CASSEVPVYQPQHF.

The chain combines TRBV30 with TRBJ1-4, with D maybe TRBD1 (5 bases). This CDR3 spans 15 amino acids. Germline-derived CDR1 and CDR2 are GTSNPN and SVGIG (reference sequence). The V and J ends lost 3 bases and 5 bases respectively, with 16 bases between them. For the CDR3, the DNA is TGTGCCTGGAGCGATCGACAGTTCCAGAATGAAAAACTGTTTTTT. Encoded protein: CAWSDRQFQNEKLFF. The full variable domain, with the rest looked up from reference TRBV30 and TRBJ1-4, is SQTIHQWPATLVQPVGSPLSLECTVEGTSNPNLYWYRQAAGRGLQLLFYSVGIGQISSEVPQNLSASRPQDRQFILSSKKLLLSDSGFYLCAWSDRQFQNEKLFFGSGTQLSVL.

This clone was picked up a small number of times. This chain connects TRBV9 to TRBJ1-2, with D perhaps matching TRBD1 (5 bases). CDR3 length: 14 amino acids. In germline, CDR1 is SGDLS, CDR2 YYNGEE. Trimming removed 0 bases at V and 4 bases at J, with 10 bases between. Written as DNA, the CDR3 is TGTGCCAGCAGCGTAGAGGGGAGGGGCTATGGCTACACCTTC. Translating it yields CASSVEGRGYGYTF.

The rearrangement uses TRBV5-4 and TRBJ2-7; 11 nucleotides agree with TRBD1. Trimming cost V 4 bases and J 2 bases; bases outside gene matches: 2. The V gene's germline CDR1 is SGHNT and CDR2 YYREEE (reference sequence). The CDR3 totals 14 residues. CDR3 sequence (DNA): TGTGCCAGCAGCAAGGGACAGGGGGCCTACGAGCAGTACTTC. Translation: CASSKGQGAYEQYF.

The chain joins TRBV13 to TRBJ1-4, with a possible D match to TRBD1 (6 bases). CDR1 is PRHDT and CDR2 is FYEKMQ in the germline V gene (reference sequence). Deletions cut 2 bases from V and 4 bases from J, with 14 bases between. The CDR3 is 16 amino acids. CDR3 in amino acids: CASSLKTGTVNEKLFF. CDR3 nucleotide sequence: TGTGCCAGCAGCTTAAAAACAGGGACCGTTAATGAAAAACTGTTTTTT.

CDR3 nucleotides: TGTGCCAGCAGCGGCAACGGGGACTATGGCTACACCTTC. Protein sequence: CASSGNGDYGYTF. This rearrangement joins TRBV5-8 to TRBJ1-2, with D uncertain. The CDR3 contains 13 residues. V was pared by 4 bases and J by 3 bases, with 10 bases between. CDR1 is SGHTS and CDR2 is YDEGEE in the germline V gene.